Listed below are T cell receptor beta chains from one sample, sequenced in a study of blood T cell repertoires in COVID-19. Sequencing used immunoSEQ multiplex PCR; TCRdb keeps in-frame clones, though not all of them. This sample yields more than 300,000 clones, of which 91% are seen a single time; over 0.7% belongs to the top ten. The sequencing input was PBMCs or T cells enriched from blood (not recorded which). All receptors derive from a woman aged 40 to 50 who had been exposed to COVID-19. The CDR3 runs from the conserved cysteine through the conserved F or W. The D gene is left open where the match is weak. A clone size is listed for some rows: how often the clone was seen (once, few, many), or a class if it is expanded.

. | TRBD1 | TRBJ2-1 | TRBV5-1 | CASSWGQGRPLDYNEQFF | TGCGCCAGCAGCTGGGGACAGGGCCGGCCTCTGGACTACAATGAGCAGTTCTTC
. | . | TRBJ1-2 | TRBV24-1 | CATSDPGQGQNYGYTF | TGTGCCACCAGTGATCCCGGGCAGGGCCAGAACTATGGCTACACCTTC
. | . | TRBJ2-5 | TRBV9 | CASSVEGDQETQYF | TGTGCCAGCAGCGTAGAAGGGGACCAAGAGACCCAGTACTTC
. | TRBD2 | TRBJ2-7 | TRBV9 | CASSVRAAASWGGEQYF | TGTGCCAGCAGCGTAAGGGCAGCCGCGAGCTGGGGGGGCGAGCAGTACTTC
. | . | TRBJ2-7 | TRBV2 | CASSEVGGRGGIEQYF | TGTGCCAGCAGTGAAGTTGGTGGCAGGGGCGGAATAGAGCAGTACTTC
. | TRBD2 | TRBJ2-1 | TRBV19 | CASSMGLAGVEQFF | TGTGCCAGTTCCATGGGACTAGCGGGTGTTGAGCAGTTCTTC
. | . | TRBJ2-5 | TRBV21-1 | CASSKVGSGLKETQYF | TGTGCCAGCAGCAAAGTTGGGTCAGGGTTGAAGGAGACCCAGTACTTC
. | TRBD1 | TRBJ1-1 | TRBV10-3 | CAISEGIQGAITEAFF | TGTGCCATCAGTGAAGGGATACAGGGGGCAATTACTGAAGCTTTCTTT
. | TRBD1 | TRBJ1-2 | TRBV2 | CASSLKLDRLKGYTF | TGTGCCAGCAGCCTGAAACTGGACAGGTTGAAGGGCTACACCTTC
. | . | TRBJ1-1 | TRBV19 | CASNYRAGRHTEAFF | TGTGCCAGTAATTATAGGGCGGGGAGGCACACTGAAGCTTTCTTT
. | TRBD2 | TRBJ2-1 | TRBV4-3 | CASSQEASGYNEQFF | TGCGCCAGCAGCCAAGAAGCTAGCGGTTACAATGAGCAGTTCTTC
. | TRBD1 | TRBJ1-6 | TRBV6-5 | CASGQGALNVSPLHF | TGTGCCAGCGGACAGGGGGCGCTTAACGTTTCACCCCTCCACTTT
once | . | TRBJ2-1 | TRBV27 | CASSVTRLSSYNEQFF | TGTGCCAGCAGTGTGACTCGCCTGAGCTCCTACAATGAGCAGTTCTTC